This TCR beta chain emerged from a study of stem cell transplantation in POMP-related autoinflammatory disease. The study's findings and limits: Across all analyzed T-cell subsets, patients with PRAID tended toward reduced diversity and increased clonality.

V gave up 7 bases and J gave up 3 bases, with 13 bases separating them. This CDR3 contains 14 residues. The germline CDR1 and CDR2 sequences are MNHNS and SASEGT. Libraries were prepared by immunoSEQ multiplex PCR; TCRdb keeps only in-frame clonotypes and omits some of them. The profile shows about 32,000 clones, about 90% of them singletons. Notes on this clone: As yet, its antigen is unknown.

This clonotype originated in a human donor with POMP-related autoinflammation and immune dysregulation (PRAID). J is TRBJ1-5 and V is TRBV6-1; no definite D call. The specimen comprised CD4+ T cells from PBMCs, sampled before stem cell transplantation. Here the CDR3 reads CASIPTVYNQPQHF. Here the CDR3 DNA reads TGTGCCAGCATCCCGACTGTTTACAATCAGCCCCAGCATTTT.